This TCR beta chain came from a study of T cells in Graves' hyperthyroidism and ophthalmopathy (dated by TCRdb to about 2019). Regarding the complete study: Peripheral blood was collected at initial diagnosis, before any treatment. In addition, the study compared T-cell repertoires in thyroid tissue and in blood from five to seven Graves' hyperthyroidism patients. TCR Vbeta CDR3 sequencing of approximately 140 peripheral blood samples (more than 40 ophthalmopathy, roughly 72 hyperthyroidism and approximately 17 progressor patients) is reported in the paper. Once sampling was done, hyperthyroidism patients were given methimazole at a starting dose of 30 mg daily, whereas ophthalmopathy patients were given high-dose intravenous methylprednisolone. The 100 discovery patients were randomly split 7:3 into training and test sets. Whether ophthalmopathy could be predicted prospectively was tested in an independent validation cohort made up of some 20 hyperthyroidism patients plus 17 patients who later progressed to ophthalmopathy. To identify distinguishing TCR V-J signatures, a discovery cohort of around 98 patients was used, comprising 43 with Graves' ophthalmopathy and 57 with stable Graves' hyperthyroidism. Broader findings and caveats from the paper: No statistical method was used to set the sample size in advance, and investigators knew the group allocation. Blood samples also contained most of the expanded thyroid clonotypes (frequency above 0.001), which suggests that blood repertoires may reflect thyroid immune responses. During validation, the model predicted progression to ophthalmopathy a median of approximately 6.5 months ahead of onset, with approximately 70% sensitivity and about 75% specificity. A 13 V-J signature model separated ophthalmopathy from stable hyperthyroidism, with 87.88% sensitivity and about 81% specificity in cross-validation and 80%/75% in testing.

Graves' hyperthyroidism was defined as stable when no progression to ophthalmopathy occurred over 18 months of follow-up. Hyperthyroidism patients were aged 18 to 65 years and newly diagnosed, with disease duration of less than 2 months. The study excluded patients with uncontrolled infections, other autoimmune diseases, pregnancy or lactation. Clinical symptoms, serum thyroxine and TRAb, thyroid ultrasound, and orbital computed tomography formed the basis for the diagnoses. PBMCs were isolated from 7.5 to 10 ml of fresh peripheral blood by Ficoll-Paque density gradient centrifugation. Trizol reagent was used to extract total RNA, and RNA quality was then checked on an Agilent 2100 Bioanalyzer. The TCR beta CDR3 regions were amplified from RNA transcripts. The TCR CDR3 was subjected to a first round of RT-PCR using the HTBI primer set and the Qiagen OneStep RT-PCR kit. Libraries were constructed in a second round of multiplex PCR, after which size selection and purification were performed. The libraries were sequenced on an Illumina HiSeq2000 using paired-end 100 bp reads. Turning to the authors' computational methods: SOAPnuke was used to process the raw data, throwing out any read that contained adapters or uncalled bases, had a mean Phred below 15, or lacked an exact constant-primer or identifier match. COPE v1.2.5 was used to merge high-quality paired reads, and clonotypes were defined as unique nucleotide sequences. Clonotypes were aligned to IMGT TRBV, TRBD and TRBJ reference segments using MiTCR v1.1. The analysis was restricted to V-J combinations with a frequency above 0.0001, which together covered 99.2% of the repertoires. A TCS score was defined as the ratio of F50 (clonal expansion) to E x V (chaos), with BLOSUM62-based TCRdist applied between CDR3 peptides within each V-J. Welch's t-statistics and random forest reduced roughly 500 V-J features to 13, which were used in a naive Bayes classifier (R e1071). TCRdb cleaned the public reads at Q25 with fastp, built clones with MiXCR and kept in-frame beta chains. Entries are consolidated by CDR3 protein sequence, retaining the most common genes and DNA. V and J calls and clone size were set by TCRdb, not the authors. This sample holds about half a million distinct CDR3 sequences; 20% to 25% were observed only once. The top ten hold 26% of the sample.

On this clonotype: It has no known antigen specificity. No quality values exist for individual bases; no much larger clone is one base distant.

The CDR3 sequence holds 12 residues, the cysteine and phenylalanine included. Just the 36-base CDR3 DNA is kept, in frame starting at base 1. V is pared back by 0 bases and J by 6 bases, with 6 bases lying between the germline termini. The clonotype was recovered from a man between 18 and 35 years old with Graves' hyperthyroidism. The source material was blood. The V and J segments used are TRBV12-3 or TRBV12-4 and TRBJ2-7; the D gene is not confidently resolved. The encoded CDR3 is CASSLAQAEQYF. The sequenced DNA is TGTGCCAGCAGTTTAGCGCAGGCCGAGCAGTACTTC.